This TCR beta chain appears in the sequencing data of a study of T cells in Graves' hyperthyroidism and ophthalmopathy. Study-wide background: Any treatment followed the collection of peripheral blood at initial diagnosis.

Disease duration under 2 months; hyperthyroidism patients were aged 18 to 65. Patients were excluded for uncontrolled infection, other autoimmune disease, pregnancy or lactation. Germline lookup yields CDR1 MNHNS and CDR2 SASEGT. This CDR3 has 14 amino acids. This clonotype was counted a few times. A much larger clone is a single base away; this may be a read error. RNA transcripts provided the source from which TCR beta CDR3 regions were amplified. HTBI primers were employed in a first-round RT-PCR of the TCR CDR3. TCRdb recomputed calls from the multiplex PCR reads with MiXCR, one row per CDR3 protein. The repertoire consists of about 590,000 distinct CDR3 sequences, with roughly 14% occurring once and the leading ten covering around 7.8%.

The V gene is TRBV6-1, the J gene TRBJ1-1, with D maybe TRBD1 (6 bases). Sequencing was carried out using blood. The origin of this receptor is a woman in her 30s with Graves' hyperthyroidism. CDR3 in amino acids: CASSLLSGATEASF. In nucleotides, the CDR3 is TGTGCCAGCAGCCTGCTCTCAGGGGCAACTGAAGCTTCCTTT.